The next 25 T cell receptor beta chains were all read from a single sample in a study of T-cell reconstitution after alpha-beta-depleted transplantation in children (dated by TCRdb to the mid-2010s). Reading the label with the study, this specimen's treatment or condition is: allogeneic hematopoietic cell transplantation with graft depleted of TCRalphabeta T cells and CD19 B cells. Library generation was performed with PCR. Sequenced on an Illumina HiSeq 2500. To normalize quantification of the TCRbeta repertoire, the TCR libraries were built with molecular barcoding that relied on unique molecular identifiers. TCRdb trimmed public reads at Q25 via fastp, called clones via MiXCR and kept in-frame beta chains. Each entry is one CDR3 protein sequence, shown with its most common DNA and genes. The sample yields around 440,000 distinct CDR3 sequences; around 15% were counted once. The ten largest make up just under 30% of the sample.

This specimen was PBMCs, mostly from graft donor cells, taken 360 days after TCRalphabeta/CD19-depleted stem cell transplant. The receptors originated from a boy in the first two years of life who had a stem cell transplant for Wiskott-Aldrich syndrome, so the T cells may come from the graft donor.

This clonotype was found a few times. This chain uses TRBV9 with TRBJ2-3, with D perhaps matching TRBD1 or TRBD2 (6 bases each). The germline gives CDR1 SGDLS, CDR2 YYNGEE. V lost 2 bases and J 4 bases, leaving 23 bases between the germline ends. CDR3 length: 18 residues. CDR3 sequence reads: CASSVGLGGSFRSDTQYF. CDR3 in DNA: TGTGCCAGCAGCGTGGGATTGGGGGGCTCCTTTCGGTCAGATACGCAGTATTTT.

Ten or more counts support this clonotype. The chain employs TRBV12-3 or TRBV12-4 and TRBJ2-1; D might be TRBD1 or TRBD2, each matching 5 bases. CDR3 size: 16 residues. The V end was cut by 6 bases, the J end by 5 bases, with 20 bases between. In DNA form, the CDR3 reads TGTGCCAGCAGCTTACGAGGGGTGCCTAGGGACAATGAGCAGTTCTTC. It yields the protein CASSLRGVPRDNEQFF.

The J gene is TRBJ2-7, the V gene TRBV5-1; 7 positions match TRBD1. The J segment lost 4 bases and the V segment lost 2 bases, leaving 15 bases of the junction unmatched. The germline V gene encodes CDR1 SGHRS and CDR2 YFSETQ. CDR3 length: 17 amino acids. In DNA form, the CDR3 reads TGCGCCAGCAGCTTCTCACCCCTAACCGGGACAGCGTACGAGCAGTACTTC. Encoded protein: CASSFSPLTGTAYEQYF. Filled out from reference TRBV5-1 and TRBJ2-7, the complete variable domain reads KAGVTQTPRYLIKTRGQQVTLSCSPISGHRSVSWYQQTPGQGLQFLFEYFSETQRNKGNFPGRFSGRQFSNSRSEMNVSTLELGDSALYLCASSFSPLTGTAYEQYFGPGTRLTVT.

This chain connects TRBV7-8 to TRBJ2-3; D perhaps matches TRBD1 (6 bases). CDR3 length: 15 amino acids. Trimming pared 2 bases from V and 1 base from J, leaving 10 bases between. In germline, CDR1 is SGHVS, CDR2 FQNEAQ. CDR3 bases: TGTGCCAGCAGCTTAAGGGGGACCCGCACAGATACGCAGTATTTT. It encodes CASSLRGTRTDTQYF. Filled out from reference TRBV7-8 and TRBJ2-3, the complete variable domain reads GAGVSQSPRYKVAKRGQDVALRCDPISGHVSLFWYQQALGQGPEFLTYFQNEAQLDKSGLPSDRFFAERPEGSVSTLKIQRTQQEDSAVYLCASSLRGTRTDTQYFGPGTRLTVL.

In this sample, this clonotype turned up a few times. This rearrangement joins TRBV4-2 to TRBJ2-1; 16 bases line up with TRBD2. The V gene's germline CDR1 is LGHNA and CDR2 YNFKEQ. The CDR3 covers 23 residues. The V segment lost 0 bases and the J segment 2 bases; nucleotides outside the gene matches: 16. As DNA, the CDR3 is TGTGCCAGCAGCCAAGATCAAGTAGGCGGGACTAGCGGGGGGGCCTCCCCCTACAATGAGCAGTTCTTC. Translated: CASSQDQVGGTSGGASPYNEQFF.

This clonotype was picked up a small number of times. This chain joins TRBV10-3 and TRBJ2-7; 7 nucleotides align to TRBD1. The CDR3 covers 14 residues. The trim removed 3 bases at V and 2 bases at J, leaving 4 bases unmatched. Germline lookup yields CDR1 ENHRY and CDR2 SYGVKD. The chain's CDR3 is CAISDRQGTYEQYF. The CDR3 nucleotides are TGTGCCATCAGTGATCGACAGGGAACCTACGAGCAGTACTTC.

This clonotype was recorded a few times. Here the CDR3 DNA reads TGTGCCAGCGCCATCTCTGGGGCCAACGTCCTGACTTTC. Its translation: CASAISGANVLTF. V and J are TRBV6-1 and TRBJ2-6, with D unresolved. This CDR3 comprises 13 residues. Germline CDR1 MNHNS, CDR2 SASEGT. Deletions cut 8 bases from V and 0 bases from J, with 5 bases between.

This clonotype has only a few counts. The gene calls are TRBV13 and TRBJ2-5, with D perhaps TRBD1 or TRBD2 (6 bases each). The length of the CDR3 is 16 residues. Per the germline V gene, CDR1 is PRHDT and CDR2 is FYEKMQ (reference sequence). V was shortened by 5 bases and J by 1 base, with 17 bases between the two germline ends. The CDR3 bases are TGTGCCAGCAGCCCCTCGGAGGGGGGCGGCCAAGAGACCCAGTACTTC. This translates into CASSPSEGGGQETQYF.

This chain uses TRBV12-3 or TRBV12-4 with TRBJ2-1; D uncertain. The ends were cut back, 4 bases at V and 0 bases at J, with 10 bases in the middle. The CDR3 is 15 residues long. The CDR3 loop is CASSWQAGSYNEQFF. DNA of the CDR3: TGTGCCAGCAGTTGGCAAGCCGGCTCCTACAATGAGCAGTTCTTC.

In its sample, this clonotype was seen many times. The V and J genes are TRBV12-3 or TRBV12-4 and TRBJ1-2, with no clear D. V was cut by 6 bases and J by 8 bases, with 22 bases left in between. This CDR3 region has 15 residues. The CDR3 DNA reads as TGTGCCAGCAGCCCAAGAGGCGCGTCCAGGTCGGGCTACACCTTC. Translating gives CASSPRGASRSGYTF.

This rearrangement joins TRBV30 to TRBJ2-3; 8 nucleotides line up with TRBD1. The CDR3 is 14 residues long. Trimming cost V 3 bases and J 4 bases; bases outside gene matches: 6. The V gene's germline CDR1 is GTSNPN and CDR2 SVGIG (reference sequence). CDR3 residues: CAWRRTGLADTQYF. CDR3 nucleotides: TGTGCCTGGAGGAGGACAGGGCTCGCAGATACGCAGTATTTT.

CDR3 loop: CASSLAPLGGGNIQYF. CDR3 coding DNA: TGTGCCAGCAGCTTAGCCCCTCTCGGGGGAGGAAACATTCAGTACTTC. V and J are TRBV7-9 and TRBJ2-4; maybe TRBD2 (6 bases). Germline CDR1 is SEHNR and CDR2 is FQNEAQ (reference sequence). The CDR3 contains 16 residues. V lost 0 bases, J lost 6 bases, and 15 bases lay in between.

Only a few counts were recorded for this clonotype. This sequence joins TRBV15 and TRBJ1-5; no firm D call. CDR3 length: 15 amino acids. Germline V lookup: CDR1 LNHNV, CDR2 YYDKDF (reference sequence). V was cut by 1 base and J by 1 base, with 8 bases left in between. In DNA, the CDR3 is TGTGCCACCAGCAGAGGGGTTAACAGCAATCAGCCCCAGCATTTT. It is translated as CATSRGVNSNQPQHF. Variable domain in full (rest from reference TRBV15 and TRBJ1-5): DAMVIQNPRYQVTQFGKPVTLSCSQTLNHNVMYWYQQKSSQAPKLLFHYYDKDFNNEADTPDNFQSRRPNTSFCFLDIRSPGLGDTAMYLCATSRGVNSNQPQHFGDGTRLSIL.

This clonotype has a count of ten or more. CDR3 amino acids: CSVRYQETQYF. The CDR3 DNA reads TGCAGCGTTAGGTACCAAGAGACCCAGTACTTC. The chain combines TRBV29-1 with TRBJ2-5; D not certain. Trimming shortened V by 5 bases and J by 0 bases, and 4 bases separated the two germline ends. The CDR3 has 11 residues. Looked up from germline, CDR1 is SQVTM and CDR2 is ANQGSEA.

Ten or more counts support this clonotype. The CDR3 is CASSLEPTGELFF. The CDR3 DNA reads as TGTGCCAGCAGCTTAGAACCTACCGGGGAGCTGTTTTTT. J is TRBJ2-2 and V is TRBV7-7; D unclear. The V end was cut by 1 base, the J end by 5 bases, with 5 bases between. Germline V gene data show CDR1 as SSHAT and CDR2 as FNYEAQ (reference sequence). The CDR3 contains 13 residues.

J is TRBJ2-1 and V is TRBV2; TRBD2 matches at 11 bases. Germline-derived CDR1 and CDR2 are SNHLY and FYNNEI. CDR3 length equals 16 residues. Trimming took 6 bases from V and 8 from J; bases not matched to a gene: 12. The CDR3 sequence is CASRSFSGRAIDEQFF. For the CDR3, the DNA is TGTGCCAGCAGGTCCTTTAGCGGGAGGGCCATAGATGAGCAGTTCTTC.

As concerns this clonotype: The junction does not match germline at one end; this may be a read error. The chain employs TRBV5-1 and TRBJ2-4; a weak D match, TRBD2 (5 bases). The CDR3 consists of 14 residues. The germline V gene encodes CDR1 SGHRS and CDR2 YFSETQ. The DNA of the CDR3 is TGCGCCAGCAGTTTGGCCGTTATGGAGGACATTCAGTACTTC. As protein: CASSLAVMEDIQYF. The full variable domain, in which reference TRBV5-1 and TRBJ2-4 provide the parts outside the CDR3, is KAGVTQTPRYLIKTRGQQVTLSCSPISGHRSVSWYQQTPGQGLQFLFEYFSETQRNKGNFPGRFSGRQFSNSRSEMNVSTLELGDSALYLCASSLAVMEDIQYFGAGTRLSVL.

CDR3 amino acids: CASSTFQCPYEQYF. The CDR3 nucleotides read TGTGCCAGCAGTACCTTTCAATGCCCCTACGAGCAGTACTTC. The chain joins TRBV6-1 to TRBJ2-7; D call uncertain. V was cut by 5 bases and J by 2 bases, with 13 bases left in between. This CDR3 comprises 14 residues. The germline V gene has CDR1 MNHNS and CDR2 SASEGT.

The rearrangement joins TRBV7-9 to TRBJ1-1; D is unclear. Germline CDR1 SEHNR, CDR2 FQNEAQ (reference sequence). The CDR3 is 14 amino acids. V shed 7 bases and J shed 5 bases, with 17 bases lying between them. The CDR3 reads CASNNNVVGTEAFF. CDR3 nucleotides: TGTGCCAGCAATAATAACGTAGTGGGGACTGAAGCTTTCTTT. The full variable domain, with the rest looked up from reference TRBV7-9 and TRBJ1-1, is DTGVSQNPRHKITKRGQNVTFRCDPISEHNRLYWYRQTLGQGPEFLTYFQNEAQLEKSRLLSDRFSAERPKGSFSTLEIQRTEQGDSAMYLCASNNNVVGTEAFFGQGTRLTVV.

This clonotype was found a few times. The CDR3 bases are TGTGCCAGCACCGGTTGGGGACGGGGGCGAAGTAGAGGGGGAGACAATGAGCAGTTCTTC. This gives the protein CASTGWGRGRSRGGDNEQFF. V usage is TRBV4-2 and J usage is TRBJ2-1; D is perhaps TRBD1 or TRBD2 (6 bases each). Germline CDR1 reads LGHNA; CDR2 reads YNFKEQ. The CDR3 covers 20 residues. Trimming left V 7 bases short and J 5 bases short, with 33 bases between.

This clonotype was seen a handful of times. V usage is TRBV2 and J usage is TRBJ1-1, with 10 bases that match TRBD1. Germline V gene data show CDR1 as SNHLY and CDR2 as FYNNEI. Germline trimming cut 5 bases from V and 5 bases from J; bases unmatched to any gene: 11. This CDR3 region has 16 residues. CDR3 protein: CASSQPGQGWWTEAFF. CDR3 sequence (DNA): TGTGCCAGCAGTCAACCGGGACAGGGGTGGTGGACTGAAGCTTTCTTT. The entire variable domain, with the rest obtained from reference TRBV2 and TRBJ1-1, is as follows: EPEVTQTPSHQVTQMGQEVILRCVPISNHLYFYWYRQILGQKVEFLVSFYNNEISEKSEIFDDQFSVERPDGSNFTLKIRSTKLEDSAMYFCASSQPGQGWWTEAFFGQGTRLTVV.

This chain connects TRBV7-2 to TRBJ1-6, with D tentatively TRBD1 (5 bases). The CDR3 covers 13 residues. V lost 1 base to trimming and J lost 11 bases, with 9 bases between them. Germline V gene data show CDR1 as SGHTA and CDR2 as FQGNSA. For the CDR3, the DNA is TGTGCCAGCAGCTTAGGGGGGGGGACACCCCTCCACTTT. Translated: CASSLGGGTPLHF.

This clonotype was observed at least ten times. For the CDR3, the DNA is TGTGCCACCAGTGATGCCCTCTGGACCAATGAGCAGTTCTTC. This translates into CATSDALWTNEQFF. The chain joins TRBV24-1 to TRBJ2-1; D remains unclear. The CDR3 extends over 14 amino acids. The germline V gene encodes CDR1 KGHDR and CDR2 SFDVKD. With 3 bases removed from V and 6 bases from J, the gap between germline ends came to 11 bases.

This clonotype was seen only a few times. The chain employs TRBV12-3 or TRBV12-4 and TRBJ2-7; D possibly uses TRBD1 or TRBD2 (5 bases each). This CDR3 is built from 15 residues. Trimming removed 3 bases at V and 0 bases at J, with 12 bases between. The chain's CDR3 is CASSFEGLHSYEQYF. As DNA, the CDR3 is TGTGCCAGCAGTTTTGAGGGGTTACACTCCTACGAGCAGTACTTC.

This clonotype was observed at least ten times. The J gene is TRBJ2-7, the V gene TRBV27; a weak D match, TRBD2 (7 bases). This CDR3 contains 14 residues. Per germline, CDR1 MNHEY and CDR2 SMNVEV (reference sequence). Trimming removed 3 bases at V and 4 bases at J, with 13 bases between. CDR3 DNA sequence: TGTGCCAGCAGTTTGGGGGGGCAGGTTTACGAGCAGTACTTC. Residues: CASSLGGQVYEQYF.